This T cell receptor (beta chain) derives from a study of regulatory T cells in long-lasting Graves disease. Findings and caveats of the study: Segments TRBV28, TRBJ1-2 and TRBJ2-5 showed preferential usage in persistent disease. The study found persistent patients shared more public clonotypes (about 3,000) than new patients (around 1,000).

The germline gives CDR1 MNHEY, CDR2 SVGEGT. This CDR3 contains 15 residues. V was clipped by 5 bases and J by 4 bases; unmatched bases: 8. Indicated time point: newly diagnosed GD, antithyroid drugs for less than 3 months. The TCR library was made from RNA that had been extracted from PBMCs in TRIzol. In this cohort, patients came from an endocrinology department located in Xi'an, China. Into tubes containing EDTA, roughly 8.8 milliliters of peripheral blood were drawn. Construction of the TCR beta libraries employed iRepertoire HTBI primers in conjunction with Arm-PCR of CDR3 regions. TCRdb re-called the multiplex PCR reads with MiXCR, one entry per CDR3 protein. The data contain around 420,000 distinct CDR3 sequences, roughly 15% of them singletons. This clonotype was picked up many times. Its antigen is as yet unknown.

This sequence originates from a female donor with Graves disease. The source material was peripheral blood mononuclear cells (PBMCs), sampled at new diagnosis, from a patient treated with antithyroid drugs. The chain employs TRBV6-2 or TRBV6-3 and TRBJ2-1; 7 bases match TRBD2. This chain's CDR3 is CASSVSSGPYNEQFF. The CDR3 DNA is TGTGCCAGCAGTGTTTCTAGCGGACCTTACAATGAGCAGTTCTTC.